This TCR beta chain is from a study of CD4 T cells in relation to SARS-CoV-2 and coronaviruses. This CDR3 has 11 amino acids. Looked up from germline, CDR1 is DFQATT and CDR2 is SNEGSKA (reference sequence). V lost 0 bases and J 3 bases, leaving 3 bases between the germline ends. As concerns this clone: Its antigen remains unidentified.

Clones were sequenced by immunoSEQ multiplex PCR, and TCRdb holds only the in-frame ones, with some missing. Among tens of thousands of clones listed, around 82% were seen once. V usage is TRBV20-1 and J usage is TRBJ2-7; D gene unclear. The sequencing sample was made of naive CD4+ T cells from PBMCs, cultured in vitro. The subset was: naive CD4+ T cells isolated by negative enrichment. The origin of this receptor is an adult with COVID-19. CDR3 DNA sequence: TGCAGTGCTAGAGAAAACTACGAGCAGTACTTC. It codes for CSARENYEQYF.